Detailed here is one T cell receptor (beta chain). Its antigen is still unknown. This sample was taken from a study of T cell responses to AZD1222 COVID-19 vaccine. The overall study: The analysis combined second doses at about 4 or about 12 weeks. Study findings and constraints: The study sampled repertoires only after the peak T cell response. Baseline serostatus was positive in only six AZD1222 recipients. Dominant CD4 TCR responses targeted spike regions 160-218 and 743-854.

The CDR3 covers 12 residues. J gave up 11 bases and V 1 base, and 2 bases lay outside the gene matches. CDR1 and CDR2 (germline): SEHNR, FQNEAQ (reference sequence). Only in-frame clones appear in the TCRdb table, and some are missing; sequencing was by immunoSEQ multiplex PCR. This table has roughly 130,000 clones, about 90% appearing once. The clonotype was recovered from an adult in good health. The V call is TRBV7-9, the J call TRBJ1-1; TRBD1 matches at 9 bases. The sequenced sample was peripheral blood, obtained on day 0 of AZD1222 vaccination. In nucleotides, the CDR3 is TGTGCCAGCAGCTTAGGGGACAGGGAGGCTTTCTTT. Translating gives CASSLGDREAFF.